Shown below are 26 T cell receptor beta chains from a single sample sequenced in a study of CD8 T cells in ankylosing spondylitis. In TCRdb, the 5' RACE reads were re-called with MiXCR into one record per CDR3 protein. The table records 350,000 to 400,000 distinct CDR3 sequences, about 20% of them present only once. The specimen was blood, either unsorted or a sorted T cell fraction (not recorded which). The receptors come from a male donor with ankylosing spondylitis or in good health (not recorded which).

The chain recombines TRBV11-2 with TRBJ2-1, with 10 bases identical to TRBD2. In germline, CDR1 is SGHAT, CDR2 FQNNGV. The CDR3 loop spans 15 amino acids. The junction had 4 bases not matched to a gene; V was cut back by 0 bases and J by 8 bases. The CDR3 loop reads CASSLDTSGVYEQFF. For the CDR3, the DNA is TGTGCCAGCAGCTTAGACACTAGCGGGGTCTATGAGCAGTTCTTC.

This clonotype was picked up a small number of times. The chain is built from TRBV25-1 and TRBJ2-5; D possibly matches TRBD1 or TRBD2 (7 bases each). Trimming took 1 base from V and 2 from J, leaving 14 bases between them. CDR3 size: 16 residues. Germline V gives CDR1 MGHDK, CDR2 SYGVNS. The CDR3 sequence: CASSEWGGGGQETQYF. CDR3 bases: TGTGCCAGCAGTGAATGGGGAGGGGGCGGACAAGAGACCCAGTACTTC.

The rearrangement links TRBV29-1 to TRBJ1-2; the match to TRBD1 covers 8 bases. CDR3 length: 14 residues. Trimming cost V 7 bases and J 4 bases; bases outside gene matches: 11. The germline gives CDR1 SQVTM, CDR2 ANQGSEA. The CDR3 loop reads CSDTPDRETYGYTF. CDR3 DNA sequence: TGCAGCGACACCCCGGACAGGGAGACCTATGGCTACACCTTC.

The V gene is TRBV9, the J gene TRBJ2-1; maybe TRBD1 (6 bases). Per the germline V gene, CDR1 is SGDLS and CDR2 is YYNGEE. The CDR3 runs to 17 residues. V lost 3 bases to trimming and J lost 0 bases, with 16 bases between them. The CDR3 sequence is CASSGQGTLYSYNEQFF. CDR3 nucleotides: TGTGCCAGCAGCGGTCAGGGGACCCTTTACTCCTACAATGAGCAGTTCTTC.

Only a few counts were recorded for this clonotype. V and J are TRBV10-3 and TRBJ2-1, with 7 bases identical to TRBD1. CDR3 length equals 17 residues. Germline V gene lookup returns CDR1 ENHRY and CDR2 SYGVKD. With 2 bases clipped from V and 7 bases from J, the junction kept 14 bases outside the gene matches. The CDR3 reads CAISEPDRVLLANEQFF. CDR3 DNA sequence: TGTGCCATCAGTGAGCCCGACAGGGTGTTACTCGCGAATGAGCAGTTCTTC.

This clonotype was observed once. The J gene is TRBJ2-2, the V gene TRBV20-1; D not resolved. This CDR3 has 13 amino acids. Germline V gene sequence: CDR1 DFQATT, CDR2 SNEGSKA (reference sequence). V lost 0 bases and J lost 6, with 8 bases in between. CDR3 nucleotide sequence: TGCAGTGCTAGAGAAGGCAGATCCGGGGAGCTGTTTTTT. This codes for CSAREGRSGELFF.

The genes are TRBV29-1 and TRBJ2-1; 7 bases agree with TRBD1. V dropped 0 bases and J dropped 2; count of bases not matched to a gene: 7. Germline-derived CDR1 and CDR2 are SQVTM and ANQGSEA. This CDR3 contains 16 residues. The CDR3 loop reads CSVEDLVQGAYNEQFF. As DNA, the CDR3 is TGCAGCGTTGAAGATCTTGTGCAGGGGGCCTACAATGAGCAGTTCTTC.

The chain has TRBV4-1 and TRBJ2-1; 8 bases map to TRBD2. This CDR3 is built from 16 residues. Germline V gene sequence: CDR1 MGHRA, CDR2 YSYEKL. Unmatched junction bases numbered 10, after V lost 4 bases and J lost 5 bases. The CDR3, as DNA: TGCGCCAGCAGCCCTTTTAAGACTAGCGCCGACAATGAGCAGTTCTTC. It codes for CASSPFKTSADNEQFF.

This clonotype was counted a few times. The gene calls are TRBV5-5 and TRBJ1-2; 8 bases are shared with TRBD1. The V segment lost 3 bases and the J segment 3 bases; nucleotides outside the gene matches: 7. CDR1 and CDR2 (germline): SGHKS, YYEKEE (reference sequence). The CDR3 contains 15 residues. Here the CDR3 DNA reads TGTGCCAGCAGCTGGGCGCCGACAGGGGACTATGGCTACACCTTC. Translating gives CASSWAPTGDYGYTF.

This rearrangement joins TRBV11-2 to TRBJ2-7; 11 nucleotides agree with TRBD2. Per the germline V gene, CDR1 is SGHAT and CDR2 is FQNNGV. The length of the CDR3 is 17 residues. Germline trimming cut 3 bases from V and 5 bases from J; bases unmatched to any gene: 12. The CDR3 reads CASSFPSGRIPNDEQYF. The CDR3, as DNA: TGTGCCAGCAGCTTCCCTAGCGGGAGGATACCAAACGACGAGCAGTACTTC.

This chain joins TRBV21-1 and TRBJ2-7; the table's D call of TRBD1 was not tested on the DNA. TRBV21-1 is recorded as a pseudogene. The CDR3 is 16 amino acids. CDR3 in DNA: TGTGCCAGCAGCAAAATAATACAGGGGATGGACTACGAGCAGTACTTC. It yields the protein CASSKIIQGMDYEQYF.

This clonotype was recorded a few times. The gene calls are TRBV12-3 or TRBV12-4 and TRBJ2-3, with 8 bases fitting TRBD2. V lost 4 bases to trimming and J lost 0 bases; unmatched junction nucleotides: 6. The CDR3 has 16 amino acids. This CDR3 reads CASSSYTSGSTDTQYF. The CDR3 DNA follows: TGTGCCAGCAGTTCATATACTAGCGGAAGCACAGATACGCAGTATTTT.

V and J are TRBV6-4 and TRBJ2-7; D gene uncertain. Germline V gene sequence: CDR1 MRHNA, CDR2 SNTAGT. V lost 0 bases and J 6 bases, leaving 6 bases between the germline ends. CDR3 size: 12 residues. CDR3 bases: TGTGCCAGCAGTGACTCGAAACCCGAGCAGTACTTC. It is translated as CASSDSKPEQYF.

In its sample, this clonotype was seen a few times. The chain carries TRBV11-2 and TRBJ2-7; TRBD1 matches 8 bases. There are 15 residues in the CDR3. CDR1 is SGHAT and CDR2 is FQNNGV in the germline V gene. Unmatched junction bases numbered 11, after V lost 5 bases and J lost 5 bases. The CDR3 is CASSLGQGRFHEQYF. CDR3 coding DNA: TGTGCCAGCAGCCTTGGACAGGGAAGGTTCCACGAGCAGTACTTC.

This clonotype occurred a few times. This chain links TRBV11-2 with TRBJ2-3; 7 nucleotides agree with TRBD2. V trimming: 5 bases; J trimming: 6 bases; junction bases outside the gene matches: 17. The germline CDR1 and CDR2 sequences are SGHAT and FQNNGV. This CDR3 is built from 17 residues. The CDR3, as DNA: TGTGCCAGCAGCACACCAAACCTAGCGGAAGGATGGGATACGCAGTATTTT. This translates into CASSTPNLAEGWDTQYF.

The chain has TRBV5-5 and TRBJ2-3, with TRBD2 identical over 8 bases. The CDR3 is 15 residues long. Germline-derived CDR1 and CDR2 are SGHKS and YYEKEE (reference sequence). Losses at the gene ends were 3 bases for V and 11 bases for J; bases not matched to a gene: 14. CDR3 sequence (DNA): TGTGCCAGCAGCTCGCGAGCGGGGGCCCCCCCGGGGCAGTATTTT. This encodes CASSSRAGAPPGQYF.

CDR3 nucleotides: TGTGCCATCCTCCCACTCCTCACAGATACGCAGTATTTT. Amino acid sequence: CAILPLLTDTQYF. The chain uses TRBV2 and TRBJ2-3; D gene uncertain. The V and J ends lost 10 bases and 2 bases respectively, with 13 bases between them. CDR1 and CDR2 (germline): SNHLY, FYNNEI. The CDR3 length is 13 residues. The whole variable domain, remainder taken from reference TRBV2 and TRBJ2-3, is EPEVTQTPSHQVTQMGQEVILRCVPISNHLYFYWYRQILGQKVEFLVSFYNNEISEKSEIFDDQFSVERPDGSNFTLKIRSTKLEDSAMYFCAILPLLTDTQYFGPGTRLTVL.

This clonotype was picked up a small number of times. J is TRBJ2-2 and V is TRBV6-1, with D perhaps TRBD2 (5 bases). Germline values: CDR1 MNHNS, CDR2 SASEGT. Trimming took off 3 bases at V and 6 bases at J, with 11 bases between the two ends. The length of the CDR3 is 14 residues. In DNA form, the CDR3 reads TGTGCCAGCAGTGATTTTGGGAGCGCCGGGGAGCTGTTTTTT. It specifies CASSDFGSAGELFF.

This clonotype was counted only a few times. The chain is built from TRBV27 and TRBJ2-1; 13 positions agree with TRBD2. V lost 2 bases and J lost 8; bases outside the gene matches: 12. There are 18 residues in the CDR3. Germline V lookup: CDR1 MNHEY, CDR2 SMNVEV (reference sequence). The CDR3 is CASSLARLAGGLLDEQFF. The CDR3 coding sequence is TGTGCCAGCAGTTTAGCTAGACTAGCGGGGGGCCTCCTAGATGAGCAGTTCTTC.

The chain combines TRBV7-9 with TRBJ2-7; D is possibly TRBD1 (6 bases). Per the germline V gene, CDR1 is SEHNR and CDR2 is FQNEAQ (reference sequence). This CDR3 has 15 residues. The V end was cut by 0 bases, the J end by 2 bases, with 11 bases between. CDR3 sequence (DNA): TGTGCCAGCAGCTTAGCGCAGGGGTACCCCTACGAGCAGTACTTC. As protein: CASSLAQGYPYEQYF.

This clonotype was seen a few times. This chain uses TRBV12-3 or TRBV12-4 with TRBJ2-1; 10 bases map to TRBD1. The ends lost 6 bases at V and 3 bases at J; junction bases unmatched: 5. This CDR3 is 15 amino acids long. This chain's CDR3 is CASSGTGENYNEQFF. CDR3 coding DNA: TGTGCCAGCAGCGGGACAGGGGAGAACTACAATGAGCAGTTCTTC.

The V gene is TRBV25-1, the J gene TRBJ1-2; D is undetermined. The CDR3 is 14 residues long. Germline V CDR1 and CDR2: MGHDK, SYGVNS. The ends were cut back, 3 bases at V and 1 base at J, with 9 bases in the middle. The CDR3 coding sequence is TGTGCCAGCAGTGATCCTGAACTTAACTATGGCTACACCTTC. Protein: CASSDPELNYGYTF.

The J gene is TRBJ2-1, the V gene TRBV29-1, with 7 bases matching TRBD1. The junction had 6 bases not matched to a gene; V was cut back by 6 bases and J by 10 bases. Germline CDR1 reads SQVTM; CDR2 reads ANQGSEA. The CDR3 has 11 residues. The CDR3 here is CSVETGWEQFF. In DNA, the CDR3 is TGCAGCGTGGAGACAGGGTGGGAGCAGTTCTTC.

In this sample, this clonotype turned up a few times. The chain is built from TRBV29-1 and TRBJ2-7; perhaps TRBD2 as D (5 bases). CDR1 SQVTM and CDR2 ANQGSEA come from the germline V gene. CDR3 length: 13 amino acids. The V gene lost 5 bases and the J gene lost 1 base, with 12 bases spanning the gap. The chain's CDR3 is CSVFGVGSYEQYF. In nucleotides, the CDR3 is TGCAGCGTTTTCGGGGTGGGGTCCTACGAGCAGTACTTC.

The chain combines TRBV7-2 with TRBJ2-7; 8 bases are shared with TRBD2. With 5 bases clipped from V and 7 bases from J, the junction kept 10 bases outside the gene matches. CDR3 length equals 14 residues. CDR1 is SGHTA and CDR2 is FQGNSA in the germline V gene. The CDR3 DNA follows: TGTGCCAGCAGCCCACTAGCGGTGCATCTGGAGCAGTACTTC. It is translated as CASSPLAVHLEQYF.

The J gene is TRBJ2-3, the V gene TRBV2; D gene unclear. V lost 10 bases and J lost 4, with 18 bases in between. The germline V gene has CDR1 SNHLY and CDR2 FYNNEI. CDR3 length equals 14 residues. CDR3 in DNA: TGTGCCAAGACCGTCGAAACCGGAGCAGATACGCAGTATTTT. Its translation is CAKTVETGADTQYF.